This TCR beta chain was identified in a study of radiation and T cells in renal cell carcinoma (dated by TCRdb to 2018 to 2021). In the study overall: In total, 50 to 60 samples underwent TCR beta sequencing: roughly 25 tumors plus 27 peripheral blood samples. Across all 53 samples, several million unique CDR3 nucleotide sequences encoding 2 million to 3 million unique CDR3 amino acid sequences were identified. Study-wide conclusions, independent of this receptor: TCR clonality was higher in irradiated tumors than in controls, as the top 100 clonotypes made up an average of 54% of the repertoire in irradiated tumors compared with approximately 45% in nephrectomy-only tumors. Because only small tumor regions of 0.9 to 1 g were available, the study did not capture intratumoral heterogeneity. Compared with control tumors, irradiated tumors had a greater number of dominant CDR3 motifs, and those motifs took up a bigger portion of the repertoire. Because the trial had a single-armed design, the trial could not examine how radiation dose or scheduling affected the TCR repertoire.

TCR beta libraries were generated from genomic DNA with the immunoSEQ kit, following the manufacturer's recommendations. For library preparation, a first multiplex PCR was performed with proprietary primers, followed by a second PCR in which unique barcodes were added, and bead cleanups were performed after each round. Each sample batch included a kit-provided positive control reaction and a negative control reaction. The final libraries underwent checking on an Agilent 4200 TapeStation D1000 ScreenTape, volumetric pooling, and quantification by qPCR. Sequencing was performed on an Illumina NextSeq500 with a MidOutput 150-cycle cartridge, and 156 Read1 and 15 Index1 cycles were run with kit custom primers. The pooled library was loaded at 1.0 pM, and roughly 20% PhiX control was spiked in. Turning to the authors' computational methods: Vendor-processed data were analyzed in R, with a clonotype defined as all T cells sharing the same CDR3 nucleotide sequence. In the clone abundance analyses, frequencies were normalized to the 10,000 most abundant clones in each sample. Public T cell clones, which averaged fewer than five per sample, were removed prior to analysis. The dominant motif analysis was done with ImmunoMap using the PAM10 matrix, a gap penalty of 30, and a homology threshold of 0.3, and motifs with a cumulative frequency of at least 0.01 were considered dominant. Imported from immuneACCESS, the table was reduced by TCRdb to in-frame sequences with V and J called. These copies leave out some clones; in studies compared against another copy, an unresolved V gene accounts for under half, and the cause of the remainder is not known. The V and J calls and the clone size are those of that table, but D and trimming were determined from the DNA. The table for this sample lists 15,000 or so clones; approximately 50% of them were counted only once. About an eighth of the sample comes from the top ten.

The meaning of the sample's time point label: tumor resected at nephrectomy. The sample's treatment or condition label, decoded: treatment-naive control, cytoreductive nephrectomy. Control tumors were obtained from treatment-naive renal cell carcinoma patients in whom cytoreductive nephrectomy was performed without prior radiation. All patients had renal cell carcinoma with clear cell pathology. The control tumors used for TCR sequencing were from a handful of females and over nine males, were resected between the early 2010s and the mid-2010s, and had a median patient age of approximately 56 years (range roughly 40 to 82). Tumor processing involved mechanical dissociation, digestion with collagenase/hyaluronidase at 37 degrees C, handling in gentleMACS C tubes, and storage in liquid nitrogen. Genomic DNA for TCR sequencing was prepared using the QIAamp DNA Blood Mini Kit (Qiagen). Only samples passing all quality control checks were included in the analyses.

As for this clone: No antigen is known for it. Base qualities are not at hand, and no much larger clone is one base apart.

This material consisted of tumor tissue, taken from a patient whose treatment was nephrectomy without radiotherapy. This TCR derives from a man between 45 and 60 years old with renal cell carcinoma.

At the DNA level, the sequence is TGTGCCAGCAGCTTGGGTGCTGGGCCCAAGAACGAGCAGTACTTC. The translation is CASSLGAGPKNEQYF. The chain is made from TRBV5-4 and TRBJ2-7; the D gene lacks a confident call. From the germline V gene (reference sequence), CDR1 is SGHNT and CDR2 is YYREEE. The CDR3 runs 15 residues from the cysteine to the phenylalanine. Only the CDR3 region is kept as DNA, spanning 45 bases read in frame from base 1. V is clipped by 0 bases and J by 5 bases, and the sequence between their germline boundaries is 15 bases long.